The 30 T cell receptor beta chains in this list originate from one sample, sequenced in a study of blood T cell repertoires in COVID-19. Method: immunoSEQ multiplex PCR; TCRdb's copy keeps in-frame clones and lacks some. The repertoire holds about 400,000 clones, with under 90% as singletons. What was sequenced was PBMCs or T cells enriched from blood (not recorded which). All receptors come from a woman aged 25 to 45 who had recovered from COVID-19.

The chain is built from TRBV19 and TRBJ2-3; TRBD1 might be the D (6 bases). Trimming took 10 bases from V and 6 from J, leaving 20 bases between them. From germline, CDR1 is LNHDA and CDR2 SQIVND (reference sequence). This CDR3 region has 14 residues. CDR3 amino acids: CATSIQGTDDTQYF. The DNA of the CDR3 is TGTGCCACTTCGATACAGGGTACCGACGATACGCAGTATTTT.

V gene TRBV7-9 combines with J gene TRBJ2-1; the match to TRBD2 covers 9 bases. The ends lost 4 bases at V and 4 bases at J; junction bases unmatched: 11. The CDR3 loop spans 17 amino acids. Germline V CDR1 and CDR2: SEHNR, FQNEAQ (reference sequence). CDR3 loop: CASSSPWRAGGYNEQFF. The CDR3 DNA is TGTGCCAGCAGCTCCCCCTGGCGCGCGGGAGGGTACAATGAGCAGTTCTTC.

The chain links TRBV14 to TRBJ1-2; D unresolved. Germline V gene data show CDR1 as SGHDN and CDR2 as FVKESK. Trimming stripped 0 bases from V and 4 bases from J, with 12 bases between. The CDR3 has 15 amino acids. CDR3 loop: CASSQDLAGIYGYTF. In DNA, the CDR3 is TGTGCCAGCAGCCAAGATCTTGCAGGCATCTATGGCTACACCTTC.

V and J are TRBV7-9 and TRBJ1-1, with D perhaps TRBD1 (5 bases). The CDR3 spans 13 residues. The V gene's germline CDR1 is SEHNR and CDR2 FQNEAQ (reference sequence). The germline V and J ends were trimmed by 3 bases and 4 bases, with 9 bases remaining between them. Here the CDR3 reads CASSFWGGTEAFF. CDR3 sequence (DNA): TGTGCCAGCAGCTTTTGGGGGGGCACTGAAGCTTTCTTT.

The rearrangement links TRBV6-5 to TRBJ2-7, with D perhaps matching TRBD1 (5 bases). Germline CDR1 and CDR2: MNHEY and SVGAGI. V dropped 5 bases and J dropped 0 bases, with 11 bases sitting between them. This CDR3 contains 14 residues. CDR3 sequence (DNA): TGTGCCAGCAGTCGGCAGGGCGGCTCCTACGAGCAGTACTTC. It yields the protein CASSRQGGSYEQYF.

The rearrangement joins TRBV7-8 to TRBJ1-5; TRBD1 agrees at 7 bases. This CDR3 is 16 amino acids long. Germline V CDR1 and CDR2: SGHVS, FQNEAQ. With 5 bases clipped from V and 2 bases from J, the junction kept 9 bases outside the gene matches. CDR3 nucleotides: TGTGCCAGCAGCGGCCGAATCCAGGGGGGCAATCAGCCCCAGCATTTT. Protein product: CASSGRIQGGNQPQHF.

The J gene is TRBJ1-2, the V gene TRBV7-9; no clear D. The ends were cut back, 1 base at V and 6 bases at J, with 9 bases in the middle. This CDR3 is built from 13 residues. Germline-derived CDR1 and CDR2 are SEHNR and FQNEAQ (reference sequence). CDR3 amino acids: CASSLVLGDGYTF. Here the CDR3 DNA reads TGTGCCAGCAGCTTAGTGTTGGGCGATGGCTACACCTTC.

V is TRBV4-2 and J is TRBJ1-5; weak D call: TRBD1 (6 bases). The CDR3 is 17 residues long. Germline values: CDR1 LGHNA, CDR2 YNFKEQ. V lost 0 bases to trimming and J lost 0 bases, with 12 bases between them. DNA for the CDR3: TGTGCCAGCAGCCAAGAGGATTGGACAGTTAGCAATCAGCCCCAGCATTTT. This gives the protein CASSQEDWTVSNQPQHF.

This chain uses TRBV19 with TRBJ2-3; 12 bases are shared with TRBD2. After removal of 5 bases from V and 1 base from J, the junction contained 7 bases not matched to a gene. Germline lookup yields CDR1 LNHDA and CDR2 SQIVND (reference sequence). The length of the CDR3 is 17 residues. CDR3 bases: TGTGCCAGTAGTCCCCACAGACTAGCGGGGGGCACAGATACGCAGTATTTT. Residues: CASSPHRLAGGTDTQYF.

The chain couples TRBV6-5 to TRBJ1-2; 8 nucleotides line up with TRBD1. CDR1 is MNHEY, CDR2 SVGAGI, per germline. The CDR3 is 13 residues long. The J segment lost 4 bases and the V segment lost 8 bases, leaving 6 bases of the junction unmatched. CDR3 sequence: CASVTGTGYGYTF. The CDR3 DNA sequence: TGTGCCAGCGTTACCGGGACAGGCTATGGCTACACCTTC.

The chain couples TRBV2 to TRBJ2-2; no definite D call. Germline assignment: CDR1 SNHLY and CDR2 FYNNEI. Between the trimmed V and J ends, which lost 4 bases and 1 base, there was a span of 13 bases. The CDR3 covers 16 residues. The DNA for the CDR3 is TGTGCCAGCAGTGTCCTCGGCGGATTGAACACCGGGGAGCTGTTTTTT. Protein: CASSVLGGLNTGELFF.

V gene TRBV10-3 combines with J gene TRBJ1-3, with TRBD1 as a possible D gene (5 bases). V shed 8 bases and J shed 0 bases, with 8 bases lying between them. The CDR3 covers 13 residues. Germline lookup yields CDR1 ENHRY and CDR2 SYGVKD. CDR3 bases: TGTGCCATCGTAGGGGCCTCTGGAAACACCATATATTTT. It translates to CAIVGASGNTIYF.

This clone was seen once. This chain uses TRBV11-2 with TRBJ2-2; D uncertain. Germline V gives CDR1 SGHAT, CDR2 FQNNGV. V lost 3 bases, J lost 2 bases, and 7 bases lay in between. The CDR3 consists of 14 residues. For the CDR3, the DNA is TGTGCCAGCAGCTTCTTAGCAAACACCGGGGAGCTGTTTTTT. It yields the protein CASSFLANTGELFF.

The table lists this clone with a count of one. V usage is TRBV5-4 and J usage is TRBJ2-6; TRBD1 might be the D (6 bases). The length of the CDR3 is 17 residues. Trimming cost V 1 base and J 0 bases, with 11 bases left between them. The germline V gene has CDR1 SGHNT and CDR2 YYREEE (reference sequence). The chain's CDR3 is CASSLRTAHSGANVLTF. CDR3 DNA sequence: TGTGCCAGCAGCTTGAGGACAGCTCACTCTGGGGCCAACGTCCTGACTTTC.

This clone was observed a few times. This chain uses TRBV30 with TRBJ2-7; TRBD1 agrees at 7 bases. Germline-derived CDR1 and CDR2 are GTSNPN and SVGIG (reference sequence). With V trimmed by 4 bases and J by 0 bases, 6 bases remained unmatched. This CDR3 has 14 amino acids. Here the CDR3 reads CAWIRQGVSYEQYF. The CDR3, as DNA: TGTGCCTGGATCCGACAGGGTGTCTCCTACGAGCAGTACTTC.

DNA of the CDR3: TGTGCCAGCAGCTACAACAGGGGTGACACTGAAGCTTTCTTT. This sequence encodes CASSYNRGDTEAFF. The rearrangement joins TRBV7-2 to TRBJ1-1, with 7 bases lining up with TRBD1. V shed 4 bases, J shed 3 bases, and the junction held 5 bases outside the gene matches. The CDR3 length is 14 residues. Germline lookup yields CDR1 SGHTA and CDR2 FQGNSA.

The chain combines TRBV19 with TRBJ2-3; D unresolved. With 6 bases removed from V and 4 bases from J, the gap between germline ends came to 20 bases. The CDR3 extends over 16 amino acids. Germline assignment: CDR1 LNHDA and CDR2 SQIVND (reference sequence). The CDR3 loop is CASRNRGRLDADTQYF. In DNA form, the CDR3 reads TGTGCCAGTAGGAACCGAGGAAGGCTCGATGCAGATACGCAGTATTTT.

In this sample, this clone turned up a few times. The rearrangement links TRBV5-1 to TRBJ1-4; D possibly corresponds to TRBD1 (5 bases). V was pared by 4 bases and J by 4 bases, with 23 bases between. The length of the CDR3 is 18 residues. Germline CDR1 SGHRS, CDR2 YFSETQ. The CDR3 is CASSPGYSVRGGNEKLFF. The CDR3 nucleotides read TGCGCCAGCAGCCCAGGGTACTCGGTACGAGGTGGTAATGAAAAACTGTTTTTT. Full variable domain (rest looked up from reference TRBV5-1 and TRBJ1-4): KAGVTQTPRYLIKTRGQQVTLSCSPISGHRSVSWYQQTPGQGLQFLFEYFSETQRNKGNFPGRFSGRQFSNSRSEMNVSTLELGDSALYLCASSPGYSVRGGNEKLFFGSGTQLSVL.

V usage is TRBV14 and J usage is TRBJ1-1; TRBD1 aligns across 8 bases. CDR3 length: 15 amino acids. Germline CDR1 reads SGHDN; CDR2 reads FVKESK. Germline trimming cut 2 bases from V and 5 bases from J; bases unmatched to any gene: 7. The CDR3 DNA reads as TGTGCCAGCAGCCAATTCGCCAGGGGGCGAACTGAAGCTTTCTTT. Amino acid sequence: CASSQFARGRTEAFF.

The chain couples TRBV15 to TRBJ1-6, with TRBD1 as a possible D gene (5 bases). This CDR3 comprises 16 residues. CDR1 is LNHNV, CDR2 YYDKDF, per germline (reference sequence). The V gene lost 0 bases and the J gene lost 9 bases, with 15 bases spanning the gap. The CDR3 DNA is TGTGCCACCAGCAGAGATCCCGGCAGGGTCGGTTCACCCCTCCACTTT. Protein: CATSRDPGRVGSPLHF.

The table lists this clone with a count of one. V usage is TRBV9 and J usage is TRBJ1-2, with D tentatively TRBD1 (6 bases). The CDR3 extends over 15 amino acids. With 3 bases removed from V and 3 bases from J, the gap between germline ends came to 15 bases. Germline CDR1 and CDR2: SGDLS and YYNGEE. CDR3 amino acids: CASSAPPGQDYGYTF. DNA for the CDR3: TGTGCCAGCAGCGCCCCACCGGGACAAGACTATGGCTACACCTTC.

The rearrangement joins TRBV3-1 (or the pseudogene TRBV3-2) to TRBJ1-1; no definite D call. This CDR3 has 13 residues. With 0 bases removed from V and 11 bases from J, the gap between germline ends came to 13 bases. Germline values: CDR1 LGHDT, CDR2 YNNKEL (reference sequence). The CDR3 region is CASSQDRWARAFF. Here the CDR3 DNA reads TGTGCCAGCAGCCAAGATCGGTGGGCCCGGGCTTTCTTT.

V is TRBV2 and J is TRBJ1-4, with no clear D. The germline gives CDR1 SNHLY, CDR2 FYNNEI. V shed 6 bases and J shed 4 bases, with 12 bases lying between them. CDR3 length: 14 amino acids. CDR3 residues: CASRGETYNEKLFF. The DNA for the CDR3 is TGTGCCAGCAGGGGAGAAACTTATAATGAAAAACTGTTTTTT.

The chain employs TRBV6-6 and TRBJ2-1, with no clear D. Trimming stripped 9 bases from V and 9 bases from J, with 12 bases between. Germline CDR1 and CDR2: MNHNY and SVGAGI (reference sequence). The CDR3 length is 11 residues. The CDR3 here is CASSPVSEQFF. The CDR3, as DNA: TGTGCCAGTAGCCCGGTCTCTGAGCAGTTCTTC.

The rearrangement uses TRBV29-1 and TRBJ1-3; no clear D. Germline lookup yields CDR1 SQVTM and CDR2 ANQGSEA. The CDR3 has 12 residues. The V gene lost 6 bases and the J gene lost 1 base, with 7 bases spanning the gap. The CDR3 nucleotides are TGCAGCGTGAGGGTATCTGGAAACACCATATATTTT. Translation: CSVRVSGNTIYF.

The CDR3 DNA is TGTGCCAGCAATTGGGAGGGGCGGGAGACCCAGTACTTC. Translation: CASNWEGRETQYF. V and J are TRBV2 and TRBJ2-5; 7 positions agree with TRBD2. Looked up from germline, CDR1 is SNHLY and CDR2 is FYNNEI. V lost 7 bases and J lost 5; bases outside the gene matches: 7. The CDR3 has 13 residues. The whole variable domain, remainder taken from reference TRBV2 and TRBJ2-5, is EPEVTQTPSHQVTQMGQEVILRCVPISNHLYFYWYRQILGQKVEFLVSFYNNEISEKSEIFDDQFSVERPDGSNFTLKIRSTKLEDSAMYFCASNWEGRETQYFGPGTRLLVL.

The chain employs TRBV28 and TRBJ2-7; 7 bases line up with TRBD1. CDR1 and CDR2 from the germline V gene are MDHEN and SYDVKM. The J segment lost 5 bases and the V segment lost 5 bases, leaving 6 bases of the junction unmatched. There are 13 residues in the CDR3. CDR3 sequence reads: CASSVDRFNEQYF. CDR3 nucleotide sequence: TGTGCCAGCAGTGTGGACAGGTTCAACGAGCAGTACTTC.

This chain connects TRBV11-2 to TRBJ2-5, with a possible D match to TRBD2 (5 bases). Looked up from germline, CDR1 is SGHAT and CDR2 is FQNNGV. The CDR3 contains 13 residues. V lost 3 bases, J lost 5 bases, and 10 bases lay in between. The CDR3 sequence is CASSLRGRETQYF. As DNA, the CDR3 is TGTGCCAGCAGCTTGCGAGGGCGGGAGACCCAGTACTTC.

The CDR3 is CASSLGGPISNTEAFF. CDR3 bases: TGTGCCAGCAGCTTGGGAGGCCCAATTAGTAACACTGAAGCTTTCTTT. V usage is TRBV5-6 and J usage is TRBJ1-1; D uncertain. Germline lookup yields CDR1 SGHDT and CDR2 YYEEEE. V was clipped by 0 bases and J by 2 bases, with 14 bases between them. CDR3 length: 16 amino acids.

The rearrangement joins TRBV9 to TRBJ2-2; unclear D gene. CDR3 length: 12 residues. In germline, CDR1 is SGDLS, CDR2 YYNGEE. Trimming removed 1 base from V and 5 bases from J, with 3 bases in between. The CDR3 DNA follows: TGTGCCAGCAGCGTACTGACCGGGGAGCTGTTTTTT. Translating gives CASSVLTGELFF.